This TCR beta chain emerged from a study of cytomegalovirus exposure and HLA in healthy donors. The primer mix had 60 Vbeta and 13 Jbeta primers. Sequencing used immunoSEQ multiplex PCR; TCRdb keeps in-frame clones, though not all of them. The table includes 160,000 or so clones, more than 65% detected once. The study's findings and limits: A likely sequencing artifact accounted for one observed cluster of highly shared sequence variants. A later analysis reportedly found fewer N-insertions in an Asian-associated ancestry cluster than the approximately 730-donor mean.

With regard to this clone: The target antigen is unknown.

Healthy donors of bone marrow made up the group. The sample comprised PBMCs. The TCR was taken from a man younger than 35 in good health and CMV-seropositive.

CDR3 sequence (DNA): TGCGCCAGCAGCCACCCCTGGCAGGGGCTCAACACTGAAGCTTTCTTT. This sequence encodes CASSHPWQGLNTEAFF. The chain recombines TRBV4-1 with TRBJ1-1; maybe TRBD1 (6 bases). CDR1 MGHRA and CDR2 YSYEKL come from the germline V gene. The V and J ends lost 3 bases and 2 bases respectively, with 16 bases between them. The CDR3 runs to 16 residues.